This T cell receptor (beta chain) was found in a study of blood T cell repertoires in COVID-19. Turning to the study itself: Whether acute or convalescent, the COVID-19 samples came from the United States, Italy and Spain. Nucleic acid was either cDNA or gDNA, and it came from T cells, B-cell-depleted T cells, or PBMCs.

How the authors handled the data: Reference gene primer amplification gave nucleated cell count estimates. Assay used: immunoSEQ multiplex PCR; TCRdb lists only in-frame clones, some missing. That table furnishes V, J and clone size, whereas the DNA furnished D and trimming. The data show some 150,000 clones, roughly 80% seen once. CDR3 length: 15 residues. V was trimmed by 3 bases and J by 2 bases, leaving 13 bases between them. Germline CDR1 is LGHDT and CDR2 is YNNKEL (reference sequence). This chain connects TRBV3-1 (or the pseudogene TRBV3-2) to TRBJ1-1; D is possibly TRBD1 (6 bases). The material sequenced was peripheral blood. The TCR originated in a human donor in a cohort sampled during active COVID-19. The DNA of the CDR3 is TGTGCCAGCAGCCAGTTTGGGGGCAGCAACACTGAAGCTTTCTTT. It translates to CASSQFGGSNTEAFF.